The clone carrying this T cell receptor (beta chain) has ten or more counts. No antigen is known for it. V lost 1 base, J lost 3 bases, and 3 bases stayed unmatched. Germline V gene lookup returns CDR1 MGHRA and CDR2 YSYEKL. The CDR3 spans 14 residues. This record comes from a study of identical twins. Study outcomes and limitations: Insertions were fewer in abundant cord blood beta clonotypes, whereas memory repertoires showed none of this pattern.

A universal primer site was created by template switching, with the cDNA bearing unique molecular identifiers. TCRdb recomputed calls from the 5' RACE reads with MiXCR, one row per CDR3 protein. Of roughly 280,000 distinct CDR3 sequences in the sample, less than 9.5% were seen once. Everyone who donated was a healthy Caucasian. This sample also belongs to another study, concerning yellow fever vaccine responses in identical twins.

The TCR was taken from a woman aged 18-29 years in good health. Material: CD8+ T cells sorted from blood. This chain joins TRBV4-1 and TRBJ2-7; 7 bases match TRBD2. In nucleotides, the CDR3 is TGCGCCAGCAGCCAAGGCTCTAGCGGCTACGAGCAGTACTTC. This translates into CASSQGSSGYEQYF.